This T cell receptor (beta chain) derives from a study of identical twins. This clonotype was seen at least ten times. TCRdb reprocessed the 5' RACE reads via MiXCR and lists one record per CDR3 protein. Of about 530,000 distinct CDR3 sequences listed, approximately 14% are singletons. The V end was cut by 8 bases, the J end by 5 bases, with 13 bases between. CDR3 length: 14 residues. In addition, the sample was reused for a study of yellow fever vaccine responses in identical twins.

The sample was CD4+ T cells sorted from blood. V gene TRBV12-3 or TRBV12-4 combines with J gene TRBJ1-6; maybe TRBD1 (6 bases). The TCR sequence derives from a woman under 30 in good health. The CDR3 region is CASATTGNNSPLHF. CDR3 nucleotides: TGTGCCAGCGCTACCACAGGGAATAATTCACCCCTCCACTTT.